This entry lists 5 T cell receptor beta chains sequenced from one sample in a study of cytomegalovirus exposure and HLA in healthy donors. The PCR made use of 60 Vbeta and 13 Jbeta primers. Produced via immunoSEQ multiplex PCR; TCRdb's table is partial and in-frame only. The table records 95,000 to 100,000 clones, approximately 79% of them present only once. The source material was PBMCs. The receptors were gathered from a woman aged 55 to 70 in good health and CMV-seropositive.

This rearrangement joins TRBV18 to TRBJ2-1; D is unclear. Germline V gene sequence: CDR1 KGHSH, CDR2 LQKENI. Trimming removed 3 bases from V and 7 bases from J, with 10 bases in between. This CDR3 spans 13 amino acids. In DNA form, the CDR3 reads TGTGCCAGCTCACCGCAAACTATTAATGAGCAGTTCTTC. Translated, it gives CASSPQTINEQFF.

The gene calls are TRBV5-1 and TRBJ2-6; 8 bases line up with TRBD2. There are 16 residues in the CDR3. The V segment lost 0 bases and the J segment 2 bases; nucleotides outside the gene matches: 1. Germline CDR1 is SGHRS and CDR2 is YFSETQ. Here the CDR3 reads CASSLAGGPGANVLTF. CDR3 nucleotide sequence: TGCGCCAGCAGCTTGGCGGGGGGGCCTGGGGCCAACGTCCTGACTTTC.

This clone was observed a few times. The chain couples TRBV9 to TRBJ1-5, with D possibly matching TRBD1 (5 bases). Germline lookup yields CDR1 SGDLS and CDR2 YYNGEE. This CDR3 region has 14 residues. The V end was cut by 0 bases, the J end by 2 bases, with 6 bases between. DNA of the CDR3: TGTGCCAGCAGCGTAGGGGGCGGCAATCAGCCCCAGCATTTT. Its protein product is CASSVGGGNQPQHF.

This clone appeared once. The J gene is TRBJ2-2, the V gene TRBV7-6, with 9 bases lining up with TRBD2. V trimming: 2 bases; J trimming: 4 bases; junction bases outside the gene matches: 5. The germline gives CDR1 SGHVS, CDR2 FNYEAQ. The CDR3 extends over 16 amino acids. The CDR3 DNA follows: TGTGCCAGCAGCTTATCCGGCGGGAGGGGCACCGGGGAGCTGTTTTTT. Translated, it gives CASSLSGGRGTGELFF.

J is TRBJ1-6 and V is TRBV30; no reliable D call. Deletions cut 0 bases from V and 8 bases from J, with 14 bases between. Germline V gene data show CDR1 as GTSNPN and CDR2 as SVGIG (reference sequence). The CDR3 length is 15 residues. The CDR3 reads CAWSVGPRLDSPLHF. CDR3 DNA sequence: TGTGCCTGGAGTGTTGGGCCTCGCCTTGATTCACCCCTCCACTTT.